These T cell receptor beta chains were read from a single sample in a study of cytomegalovirus exposure and HLA in healthy donors. Here immunoSEQ multiplex PCR was the method, and the copy in TCRdb shows in-frame clones only, minus some. Its table lists 96,000 or so clones. Sequenced input: PBMCs. The receptors were sampled from a woman in her twenties or thirties in good health and CMV-seronegative. CDR3s include the opening cysteine and the closing phenylalanine or tryptophan. A D gene is named only where the DNA matches it firmly.

CDR3nt: TGTGCCAGCAGTTACTCGAGTCCAACCGAAGCTTTCTTT
CDR3aa: CASSYSSPTEAFF
v_gene: TRBV6-5
d_gene: NA
j_gene: TRBJ1-1

CDR3nt: TGCGCCAGCAGCCACGGACTAGCGGGAGGCCAGCTGGAGCAGTACTTC
CDR3aa: CASSHGLAGGQLEQYF
v_gene: TRBV5-1
d_gene: TRBD2
j_gene: TRBJ2-7

CDR3nt: TGTGCCATCAGTGAGCCCGGGACAGGGGGCGGCTACGAGCAGTACTTC
CDR3aa: CAISEPGTGGGYEQYF
v_gene: TRBV10-3
d_gene: TRBD1
j_gene: TRBJ2-7

CDR3nt: TGTGCCAGCAGCCCCAGGGGAAACACCGGGGAGCTGTTTTTT
CDR3aa: CASSPRGNTGELFF
v_gene: TRBV7-2
d_gene: NA
j_gene: TRBJ2-2

CDR3nt: TGTGCCAGCTACTCAGGATGGAACACTGAAGCTTTCTTT
CDR3aa: CASYSGWNTEAFF
v_gene: TRBV6-5
d_gene: NA
j_gene: TRBJ1-1

CDR3nt: TGTGCCAGTAAGGCCGGGAGCGTAGGGAATGAGCAGTTCTTC
CDR3aa: CASKAGSVGNEQFF
v_gene: TRBV19
d_gene: NA
j_gene: TRBJ2-1

CDR3nt: TGCAGTGCCAGGACAGGGTACGGCTACACCTTC
CDR3aa: CSARTGYGYTF
v_gene: TRBV20-1
d_gene: TRBD1
j_gene: TRBJ1-2

CDR3nt: TGCAGCGTTGAAAGGCTAGCGGGGCCTGAGCAGTTCTTC
CDR3aa: CSVERLAGPEQFF
v_gene: TRBV29-1
d_gene: TRBD2
j_gene: TRBJ2-1

CDR3nt: TGCGCCAGCAGCGTGGGACAGGGCTATGAAAAACTGTTTTTT
CDR3aa: CASSVGQGYEKLFF
v_gene: TRBV5-1
d_gene: TRBD1
j_gene: TRBJ1-4

CDR3nt: TGTGCCAGCAGTTACGCAGGGGGCGACACTGAAGCTTTCTTT
CDR3aa: CASSYAGGDTEAFF
v_gene: TRBV6-5
d_gene: TRBD1
j_gene: TRBJ1-1

CDR3nt: TGCGCCAGCAGCCAAGGGGGCAGGGGACAGCAGTCCTACGAGCAGTACTTC
CDR3aa: CASSQGGRGQQSYEQYF
v_gene: TRBV4-1
d_gene: TRBD1
j_gene: TRBJ2-7

CDR3nt: TGTGCCAGCAGTCGGGACAGGGTAGATGGCTACACCTTC
CDR3aa: CASSRDRVDGYTF
v_gene: TRBV6-1
d_gene: TRBD1
j_gene: TRBJ1-2

CDR3nt: TGTGCCAGCAGCTTAAAGTCTGGCGGGGGCACAGATACGCAGTATTTT
CDR3aa: CASSLKSGGGTDTQYF
v_gene: TRBV7-3
d_gene: NA
j_gene: TRBJ2-3

CDR3nt: TGTGCCAGCAGCGCTCTCCCCCCTCGGGACTCCTTCAGGGATACGCAGTATTTT
CDR3aa: CASSALPPRDSFRDTQYF
v_gene: TRBV9
d_gene: NA
j_gene: TRBJ2-3

CDR3nt: TGTGCCAGCAGCCGCTGGGCAGGGGACAATGAGCAGTTCTTC
CDR3aa: CASSRWAGDNEQFF
v_gene: TRBV11-3
d_gene: NA
j_gene: TRBJ2-1

CDR3nt: TGTGCCAGTAGTATAAGGTCTACTACCATGAGGGAGCAGTTCTTC
CDR3aa: CASSIRSTTMREQFF
v_gene: TRBV19
d_gene: NA
j_gene: TRBJ2-1

CDR3nt: TGCGCCAGCAGCTTGTTGTCTAGCGCCGAGTCCGGGGAGCTGTTTTTT
CDR3aa: CASSLLSSAESGELFF
v_gene: TRBV5-1
d_gene: NA
j_gene: TRBJ2-2

CDR3nt: TGTGCCAGCAGTTTATTAGCGGGGAAGAACACTGAAGCTTTCTTT
CDR3aa: CASSLLAGKNTEAFF
v_gene: TRBV28
d_gene: NA
j_gene: TRBJ1-1

CDR3nt: TGTGCCAGCAGTTTCCCCGCAACAGTCGGTTGGCATTTT
CDR3aa: CASSFPATVGWHF
v_gene: TRBV28
d_gene: NA
j_gene: TRBJ1-5

CDR3nt: TGTGCCACCAGCCTCGACAGGGGTACTGAAGCTTTCTTT
CDR3aa: CATSLDRGTEAFF
v_gene: TRBV15
d_gene: TRBD1
j_gene: TRBJ1-1

CDR3nt: TGTGCCAGCAGCGCGGAACCAACAGGGAGTGGCGAGCAGTACTTC
CDR3aa: CASSAEPTGSGEQYF
v_gene: TRBV9
d_gene: NA
j_gene: TRBJ2-7

CDR3nt: TGTGCCAGCAGCTTGTCGACAGGGGGCAGAAACATTCAGTACTTC
CDR3aa: CASSLSTGGRNIQYF
v_gene: TRBV5-6
d_gene: TRBD1
j_gene: TRBJ2-4

CDR3nt: TGTGCCAGCAGCCCGGCCCGGGACAGCTATGAAAAACTGTTTTTT
CDR3aa: CASSPARDSYEKLFF
v_gene: TRBV6-5
d_gene: TRBD1
j_gene: TRBJ1-4

CDR3nt: TGTGCCAGCAGTGAGACCCGGACAGGGGTTTCACCCCTCCACTTT
CDR3aa: CASSETRTGVSPLHF
v_gene: TRBV2
d_gene: TRBD1
j_gene: TRBJ1-6

CDR3nt: TGTGCCAGCAGCCCCCAGGGGGCTGGCAATCAGCCCCAGCATTTT
CDR3aa: CASSPQGAGNQPQHF
v_gene: TRBV5-6
d_gene: TRBD1
j_gene: TRBJ1-5

CDR3nt: TGTGCCAGCAGGGACAGACCTCACACAGATACGCAGTATTTT
CDR3aa: CASRDRPHTDTQYF
v_gene: TRBV2
d_gene: NA
j_gene: TRBJ2-3